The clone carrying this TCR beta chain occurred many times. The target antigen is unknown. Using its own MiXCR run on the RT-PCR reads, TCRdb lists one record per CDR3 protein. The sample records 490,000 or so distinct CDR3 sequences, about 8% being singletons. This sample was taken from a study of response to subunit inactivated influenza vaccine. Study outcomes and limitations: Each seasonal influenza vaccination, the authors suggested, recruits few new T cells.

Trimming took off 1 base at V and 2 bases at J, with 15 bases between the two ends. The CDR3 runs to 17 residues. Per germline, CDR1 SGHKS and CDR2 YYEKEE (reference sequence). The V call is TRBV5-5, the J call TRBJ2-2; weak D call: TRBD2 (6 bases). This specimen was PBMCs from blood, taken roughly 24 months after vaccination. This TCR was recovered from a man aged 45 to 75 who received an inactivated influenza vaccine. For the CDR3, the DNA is TGTGCCAGCAGCTTGATGTGGTTGGGGACTAACACCGGGGAGCTGTTTTTT. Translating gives CASSLMWLGTNTGELFF.